The clone carrying this T cell receptor beta chain was recorded at least ten times. Its specificity is not known. The data derive from a study of T cells in Graves' hyperthyroidism and ophthalmopathy. Study-wide background: Peripheral blood samples were taken at initial diagnosis, prior to any treatment.

Amplification yielded TCR beta CDR3 regions, with RNA transcripts as the source. The study used the HTBI primer set for a first-round RT-PCR of the TCR CDR3. TCRdb used MiXCR to reprocess the multiplex PCR reads, holding one entry per CDR3 protein. The sample lists 550,000 to 700,000 distinct CDR3 sequences, approximately 15% occurring once. Study-level results: Blood samples included most of the expanded thyroid clonotypes exceeding 0.001.

At least 3 on the Clinical Activity Score was recorded for ophthalmopathy patients, who also had NOSPECS grade at least 4 and duration under 3 months. In germline, CDR1 is MDHEN, CDR2 SYDVKM. V was clipped by 6 bases and J by 2 bases, with 17 bases between them. The length of the CDR3 is 15 residues. Material for sequencing was blood. This chain joins TRBV28 and TRBJ2-7; D gene uncertain. The TCR comes from a woman in her forties with Graves' ophthalmopathy. The CDR3 region is CASRPPPGRAYEQYF. In nucleotides, the CDR3 is TGTGCCAGCAGACCTCCACCGGGCAGAGCCTACGAGCAGTACTTC.